The present T cell receptor (beta chain) was sequenced within a study of naive and memory T cell subsets (dated by TCRdb to the late 2010s). Background on the whole study: In the figure summarizing the skin biopsy and whole blood samples, ten or so blood donors, 7 tuberculin skin test biopsies and 3 saline control biopsies were reported. Skin biopsies were collected from tuberculin skin test sites or from saline-injected control sites and were processed for RNA extraction as previously described. PCR2 was typically a SYBR Green qPCR stopped at a set threshold; low-input samples could instead use end-point PCR (roughly 6 cycles). The paper as a whole reports these results and caveats: The paper did not give details on skin biopsy collection and RNA processing but referred to earlier studies for those details. The RNA-based method was acknowledged to be potentially sensitive to changes in TCR transcripts with T cell activation and differentiation. The larger number of TCRs found at tuberculin skin test sites was interpreted as T cell infiltration of a delayed type IV hypersensitivity reaction. TCR sequences were reportedly recovered from both skin biopsy types, with far more TCRs at tuberculin skin test sites.

Library preparation employed UMI-ligation and nested PCR. For the blood and skin samples, TCR RNA was reverse transcribed with SuperScript IV using primers for the alpha and beta constant regions. The ligated cDNA was amplified in four rounds of PCR with nested alpha and beta constant region primers together with the SP2 primer. An oligonucleotide carrying the Illumina SP2 primer and a UMI was ligated to the 3' end of the cDNA by means of T4 RNA ligase 1. To prevent hairpin formation, the 12-nucleotide UMI was made up of two random hexamers with an eight-base spacer between them. From the second PCR onward, TCR alpha and beta chain libraries were processed separately, and dual indexing was applied for multiplexing. After pooling, the indexed libraries were analyzed by capillary electrophoresis and sequenced on either an Illumina MiSeq or NextSeq. PhiX DNA at 5-7% was spiked into libraries to increase base diversity and improve cluster recognition. On the authors' methods: Demultiplexor extracted UMIs from read 2, combined them with read 1 TCR sequence, and split reads by sample indices. Decombinator identified V and J genes and V-J junctions and gave each TCR a five-part identifier that included V and J deletions. Collapsinator used UMIs to correct sequencing errors and PCR amplification heterogeneity, producing a UMI-based abundance for each TCR. CDR3Translator turned identifiers into nucleotide sequence, translated the nucleotide sequence into amino acids, and pulled out CDR3 regions based on terminal motifs. Error-corrected alpha and beta TCR counts from blood and skin were compared after normalization to input RNA amount. TCRdb itself trimmed the public reads at Q25 with fastp, ran MiXCR and retained productive beta chains. When rows share a CDR3 protein, they turn into one entry using the most common DNA and genes. The V and J calls here are based on TCRdb, not the publication. The sample data list 15,000 to 20,000 distinct CDR3 sequences, and 8% to 10% of these were observed just once. The ten largest clones represent 6.5% to 7% of the sample.

This clonotype was found many times. Its target antigen remains unknown. Base qualities are not recorded, but no much larger clone differs from it by a single base. The CDR3 goes from the cysteine to the phenylalanine over 15 residues. Left in the record is the CDR3 DNA by itself, 45 bases read in frame from the first base. The germline V gene (reference sequence) supplies CDR1 DFQATT and CDR2 SNEGSKA. Germline trimming amounts to 3 bases on V and 7 bases on J, with 11 as the count of junction bases outside the gene matches. According to the study, the label for this sample's treatment or condition signals: skin biopsy from PPD injection site in Mantoux-positive individual. Total RNA, without cell sorting, was DNase treated with RQ1 DNase before reverse transcription, targeting roughly 1 to 1000 ng input. The study described a robust, sensitive protocol for amplifying, sequencing and analyzing TCRs, using 3' ligation of a UMI-containing oligonucleotide to TCR cDNA. In individuals with a positive Mantoux test, tuberculin skin test biopsies were taken from sites that had been injected with PPD. To check how robust the pipeline was in samples where T cells make up a minority population, libraries were built from skin biopsies and whole blood.

The clonotype was recovered from an adult in good health. The chain is encoded by TRBV20-1 joined to TRBJ2-5, with 10 bases aligning to TRBD2. The sample consisted of skin, taken from a tuberculin skin test site. The CDR3 protein is CSARASGSARGTQYF. The DNA sequence is as follows: TGCAGTGCTAGGGCTAGCGGGAGTGCCAGGGGGACCCAGTACTTC.